The TCR beta chain described here comes from a study of blood T cell repertoires in COVID-19. As for the study in general: Nucleic acid was either cDNA or gDNA, and it came from T cells, B-cell-depleted T cells, or PBMCs.

Original handling: Reference gene primer amplification gave estimated nucleated cell counts. TCRdb keeps only in-frame clones here, not all; method: immunoSEQ multiplex PCR. V and J calls plus clone size are reproduced from that table; the DNA served to infer D and trimming. The sample has over 90,000 clones, about 87% seen once. The V end was cut by 1 base, the J end by 7 bases, with 11 bases between. Germline V gene lookup returns CDR1 SGHTA and CDR2 FQGTGA. The CDR3 contains 14 residues. The chain employs TRBV7-3 and TRBJ2-1; maybe TRBD2 (5 bases). This clonotype originated in a human donor in a cohort sampled during active COVID-19. Specimen: peripheral blood. This chain's CDR3 is CASSLSSGVNEQFF. The CDR3 coding sequence is TGTGCCAGCAGCTTAAGCTCCGGGGTAAATGAGCAGTTCTTC. Using reference TRBV7-3 and TRBJ2-1 for the parts outside the CDR3, the full variable domain is GAGVSQTPSNKVTEKGKYVELRCDPISGHTALYWYRQSLGQGPEFLIYFQGTGAADDSGLPNDRFFAVRPEGSVSTLKIQRTERGDSAVYLCASSLSSGVNEQFFGPGTRLTVL.